This TCR beta chain was observed in a study of T cells in localized non-small cell lung cancer. Broader study findings: Multi-region tumor sequencing was not done, so intratumor heterogeneity could not be excluded. Adjacent uninvolved lung tissue had the highest T cell clonality, exceeding tumor. Among blood samples, higher T cell density accompanied longer overall survival.

This clone is medium-sized. The antigen is unknown. Other DNA variants within this sample encode the same CDR3. Assay: immunoSEQ multiplex PCR; the TCRdb copy retains only in-frame clones and omits some. The data show several thousand clones, under 30% seen once. The CDR3 totals 14 residues. V lost 6 bases to trimming and J lost 2 bases, with 12 bases between them. Germline assignment: CDR1 SGHNT and CDR2 YENEEA. The input for sequencing was lung tumor tissue, taken before any cancer treatment. The source is a woman aged 35 to 69 with stage I lung adenocarcinoma. This rearrangement joins TRBV11-3 to TRBJ2-3; possible D gene TRBD2, 5 bases. In DNA, the CDR3 is TGTGCCAGCAGTAGGTCGGGGAACACAGATACGCAGTATTTT. It specifies CASSRSGNTDTQYF.